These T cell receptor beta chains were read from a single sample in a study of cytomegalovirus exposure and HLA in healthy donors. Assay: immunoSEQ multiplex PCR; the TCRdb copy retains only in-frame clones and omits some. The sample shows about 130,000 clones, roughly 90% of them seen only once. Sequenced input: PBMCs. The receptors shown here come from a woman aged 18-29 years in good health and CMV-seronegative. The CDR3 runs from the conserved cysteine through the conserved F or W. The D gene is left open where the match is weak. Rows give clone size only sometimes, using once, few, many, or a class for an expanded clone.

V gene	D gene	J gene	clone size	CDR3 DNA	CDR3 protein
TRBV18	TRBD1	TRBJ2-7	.	TGTGCCAGCTCGTACGGACAGGGGGCCTACGAGCAGTACTTC	CASSYGQGAYEQYF
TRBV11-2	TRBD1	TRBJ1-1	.	TGTGCCAGCAGCCCCCCCCTGGGACAGCCTCCGCACACTGAAGCTTTCTTT	CASSPPLGQPPHTEAFF
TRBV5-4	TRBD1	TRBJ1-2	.	TGTGCCAGCAGCAGTGGACAGGATCCTGGCTACACCTTC	CASSSGQDPGYTF
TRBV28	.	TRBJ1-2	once	TGTGCCAGCAGTTTAAGCCCCGTTCAGGTTAACTATGGCTACACCTTC	CASSLSPVQVNYGYTF
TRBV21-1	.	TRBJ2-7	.	TGTGCCAGCAGCCCCGGTAAGACTAGCGGGAGTTTTTACGAGCAGTACTTC	CASSPGKTSGSFYEQYF
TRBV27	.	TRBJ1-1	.	TGTGCCAGCAGTCCAGTAGGAGGGGCCCTCGGAGCTTTCTTT	CASSPVGGALGAFF
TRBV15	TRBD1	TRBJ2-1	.	TGTGCCACCAGCCTCGGACAGGGGGCCGTAAATGAGCAGTTCTTC	CATSLGQGAVNEQFF
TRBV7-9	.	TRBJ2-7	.	TGTGCCAGCAGCCGTGCAGGGAGGCCCTACGAGCAGTACTTC	CASSRAGRPYEQYF
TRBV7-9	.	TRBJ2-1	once	TGTGCCAGCAGAACGGACCGGGATTATAATGAGCAGTTCTTC	CASRTDRDYNEQFF
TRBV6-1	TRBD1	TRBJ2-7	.	TGTGCCAGCAAAAGGGACAGGGGACCGGGCGAGCAGTACTTC	CASKRDRGPGEQYF
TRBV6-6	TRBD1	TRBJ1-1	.	TGTGCCAGCAGCCCTCGGTCCAGGGGGGCTGAAGCTTTCTTT	CASSPRSRGAEAFF
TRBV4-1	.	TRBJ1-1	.	TGCGCCAGCAGCCGCACATCACCCCATTTGGACACTGAAGCTTTCTTT	CASSRTSPHLDTEAFF